The clone carrying this T cell receptor beta chain was counted at least ten times. TCRdb re-called the RACE reads with MiXCR, one entry per CDR3 protein. The sample shows roughly 38,000 distinct CDR3 sequences, 8% to 9.5% of them seen only once. The data are from a study of human T cells and chemical hapten exposure. Looking at the study overall: The upper back received 0.01% DPC by patch testing, with results read at 6 days.

Documented time point: patch test 3, about 24 weeks after DPC sensitization. Treatment here: therapeutic diphenylcyclopropenone sensitization with weekly scalp DPC. Unseparated into fractions, whole blood served as the source from which total RNA was extracted. Sequenced here: whole blood, sampled in connection with sensitization to the hapten diphenylcyclopropenone (DPC). The receptor's source is a man aged 50 to 59 with alopecia areata. Some clones in this sample may be carry-over from other donors' samples.

CDR3 sequence reads: CASRGGQGNTGELFF. In DNA, the CDR3 is TGTGCCAGCAGGGGGGGACAAGGGAACACCGGGGAGCTGTTTTTT. The chain carries TRBV28 and TRBJ2-2; D possibly uses TRBD1 or TRBD2 (6 bases each). V was pared by 6 bases and J by 1 base, with 12 bases between. The CDR3 extends over 15 amino acids. Germline values: CDR1 MDHEN, CDR2 SYDVKM. The full variable domain, rest sourced from reference TRBV28 and TRBJ2-2, is DVKVTQSSRYLVKRTGEKVFLECVQDMDHENMFWYRQDPGLGLRLIYFSYDVKMKEKGDIPEGYSVSREKKERFSLILESASTNQTSMYLCASRGGQGNTGELFFGEGSRLTVL.